The clone carrying this T cell receptor beta chain was detected a few times. Antigen specificity is unknown. In TCRdb, the 5' RACE reads were re-called with MiXCR into one record per CDR3 protein. The sample consists of 450,000 to 600,000 distinct CDR3 sequences, around 22% of them appearing once. The entry originates in a study of identical twins. Study-level results: Twin pairs had excess sharing that was weaker in beta out-of-frame sequences.

V was shortened by 1 base and J by 2 bases, with 15 bases between the two germline ends. The CDR3 runs 17 residues. Germline-derived CDR1 and CDR2 are SGHTA and FQGTGA. The same sample was also studied in work on yellow fever vaccine responses in identical twins.

The receptor was isolated from a woman under 30 in good health. Sequenced material: CD4+ T cells sorted from blood. The chain employs TRBV7-3 and TRBJ2-1; D is possibly TRBD2 (6 bases). The CDR3 bases are TGTGCCAGCAGCTTAAAATGGTCTAGCGCGGCCTACAATGAGCAGTTCTTC. Translating it yields CASSLKWSSAAYNEQFF.